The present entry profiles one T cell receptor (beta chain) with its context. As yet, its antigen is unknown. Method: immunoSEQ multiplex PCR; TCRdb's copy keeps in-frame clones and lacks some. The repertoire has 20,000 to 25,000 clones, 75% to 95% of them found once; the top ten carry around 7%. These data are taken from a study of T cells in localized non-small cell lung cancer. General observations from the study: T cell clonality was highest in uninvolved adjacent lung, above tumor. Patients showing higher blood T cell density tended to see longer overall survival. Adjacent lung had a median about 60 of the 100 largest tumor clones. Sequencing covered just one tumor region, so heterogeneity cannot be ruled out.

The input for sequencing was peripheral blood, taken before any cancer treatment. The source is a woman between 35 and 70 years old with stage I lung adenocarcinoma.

The CDR3 sequence is CASSFISLIGSYTF. CDR3 sequence (DNA): TGTGCCAGCAGTTTTATCAGCCTGATAGGGAGCTACACCTTC. The rearrangement links TRBV28 to TRBJ1-2; no clear D. V gave up 3 bases and J gave up 9 bases, with 17 bases separating them. CDR3 length equals 14 residues. Germline V CDR1 and CDR2: MDHEN, SYDVKM.